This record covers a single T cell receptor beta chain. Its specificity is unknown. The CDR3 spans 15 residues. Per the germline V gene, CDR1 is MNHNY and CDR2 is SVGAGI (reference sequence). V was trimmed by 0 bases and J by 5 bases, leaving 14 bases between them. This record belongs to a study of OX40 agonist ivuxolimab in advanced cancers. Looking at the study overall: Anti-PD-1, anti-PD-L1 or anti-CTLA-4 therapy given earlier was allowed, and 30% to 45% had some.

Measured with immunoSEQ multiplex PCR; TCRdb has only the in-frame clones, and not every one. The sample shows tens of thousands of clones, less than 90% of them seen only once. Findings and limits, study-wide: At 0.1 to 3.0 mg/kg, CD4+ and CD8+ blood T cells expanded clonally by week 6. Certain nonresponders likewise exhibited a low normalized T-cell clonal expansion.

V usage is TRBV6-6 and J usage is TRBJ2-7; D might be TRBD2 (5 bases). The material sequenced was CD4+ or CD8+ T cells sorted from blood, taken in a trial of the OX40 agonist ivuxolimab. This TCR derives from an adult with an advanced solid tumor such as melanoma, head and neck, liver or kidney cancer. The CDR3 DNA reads TGTGCCAGCAGTTACTCGTACGGATCAGCGGACGAGCAGTACTTC. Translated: CASSYSYGSADEQYF.